Following are 13 T cell receptor beta chains from one sample sequenced in a study of a mutant IDH1 vaccine in newly diagnosed glioma. Antigen specificity for these receptors is unknown. This sample's time point: week 47, end of study. Mutant IDH1 20-mer peptide, at 300 ug, made up each vaccine dose, with topical imiquimod. TCRdb keeps only in-frame clones here, not all; method: immunoSEQ multiplex PCR. The sample has about 85,000 clones; about nine tenths are singletons. This material consisted of PBMCs, taken from a glioma patient whose treatment included an IDH1 peptide vaccine. All receptors come from a woman in her 50s with glioma.

The chain joins TRBV15 to TRBJ1-2, with TRBD1 as a possible D gene (6 bases). Germline CDR1 is LNHNV and CDR2 is YYDKDF (reference sequence). CDR3 length: 13 amino acids. The V end was cut by 1 base, the J end by 6 bases, with 9 bases between. The CDR3 region has the DNA TGTGCCACCAGCAGAGTGGCAGGGGATGGCTACACCTTC. Protein product: CATSRVAGDGYTF.

The chain links TRBV9 to TRBJ1-3; D gene ambiguous. Looked up from germline, CDR1 is SGDLS and CDR2 is YYNGEE. This CDR3 comprises 14 residues. V shed 3 bases and J shed 4 bases, with 11 bases lying between them. The CDR3 DNA reads TGTGCCAGCAGCGGTAAGGTTGGAGGAAACACCATATATTTT. It specifies CASSGKVGGNTIYF.

The V and J genes are TRBV6-5 and TRBJ2-3, with a weak D call TRBD1 (6 bases). The V gene lost 2 bases and the J gene lost 4 bases, with 10 bases spanning the gap. The CDR3 contains 14 residues. Germline loops: CDR1 MNHEY, CDR2 SVGAGI. CDR3 residues: CASSYTGNPDTQYF. DNA for the CDR3: TGTGCCAGCAGTTACACAGGGAACCCAGATACGCAGTATTTT.

CDR3 DNA sequence: TGTGCCAGCAGTTTTGGGACTAGCGGGACCGAGCAGTTCTTC. Translation: CASSFGTSGTEQFF. V usage is TRBV27 and J usage is TRBJ2-1; 13 bases match TRBD2. Trimming cost V 3 bases and J 10 bases; bases outside gene matches: 3. Germline loops: CDR1 MNHEY, CDR2 SMNVEV (reference sequence). The length of the CDR3 is 14 residues.

This clone was detected only once. The chain carries TRBV19 and TRBJ1-5; 7 nucleotides align to TRBD1. From germline, CDR1 is LNHDA and CDR2 SQIVND (reference sequence). The ends lost 7 bases at V and 2 bases at J; junction bases unmatched: 11. The CDR3 covers 16 residues. CDR3 DNA: TGTGCCAGTACCCTCAAGGGGGCTGGGGGCAATCAGCCCCAGCATTTT. This gives the protein CASTLKGAGGNQPQHF.

The gene calls are TRBV5-1 and TRBJ1-2; tentatively, D is TRBD1 (6 bases). The germline CDR1 and CDR2 sequences are SGHRS and YFSETQ. V was cut by 4 bases and J by 3 bases, with 16 bases left in between. This CDR3 region has 15 residues. CDR3 bases: TGCGCCAGCAGCCCCGGGGGGCGCTTCGACTATGGCTACACCTTC. This codes for CASSPGGRFDYGYTF.

This chain joins TRBV6-5 and TRBJ1-3, with 7 bases that match TRBD1. V gave up 6 bases and J gave up 0 bases; unmatched junction bases: 5. Germline CDR1 and CDR2: MNHEY and SVGAGI. The CDR3 extends over 15 amino acids. CDR3 coding DNA: TGTGCCAGCAGCCGAGACAGGGACTCTGGAAACACCATATATTTT. This sequence encodes CASSRDRDSGNTIYF.

The genes are TRBV5-4 and TRBJ2-3; weak D call: TRBD2 (5 bases). V lost 4 bases and J lost 2, with 8 bases in between. Germline V gene data show CDR1 as SGHNT and CDR2 as YYREEE (reference sequence). The CDR3 is 13 amino acids. CDR3 protein: CASSKGVTDTQYF. The DNA of the CDR3 is TGTGCCAGCAGCAAGGGAGTCACAGATACGCAGTATTTT.

The J gene is TRBJ1-2, the V gene TRBV30, with D uncertain. V was pared by 0 bases and J by 4 bases, with 9 bases between. The germline CDR1 and CDR2 sequences are GTSNPN and SVGIG (reference sequence). This CDR3 has 13 amino acids. DNA for the CDR3: TGTGCCTGGAGTGTACGGGCAGCCTATGGCTACACCTTC. Amino acids: CAWSVRAAYGYTF.

This sequence joins TRBV18 and TRBJ2-1; TRBD2 matches 16 bases. After removal of 0 bases from V and 10 bases from J, the junction contained 6 bases not matched to a gene. Germline V gene sequence: CDR1 KGHSH, CDR2 LQKENI. The CDR3 covers 17 residues. This chain's CDR3 is CASSPPGLAGGPLEQFF. The CDR3 bases are TGTGCCAGCTCACCACCGGGACTAGCGGGAGGGCCTCTGGAGCAGTTCTTC.

The chain recombines TRBV9 with TRBJ1-1, with 9 bases fitting TRBD1. Germline-derived CDR1 and CDR2 are SGDLS and YYNGEE. This CDR3 has 16 amino acids. V was pared by 0 bases and J by 1 base, with 4 bases of the junction left unmatched. The CDR3, as DNA: TGTGCCAGCAGCGTAGTGGACAGGGGTACGAACACTGAAGCTTTCTTT. This gives the protein CASSVVDRGTNTEAFF.

The V and J genes are TRBV7-8 and TRBJ2-1; 10 nucleotides line up with TRBD2. The CDR3 loop spans 13 amino acids. CDR1 SGHVS and CDR2 FQNEAQ come from the germline V gene. V trimming: 3 bases; J trimming: 8 bases; junction bases outside the gene matches: 1. CDR3 region: CASSFLAGDEQFF. Here the CDR3 DNA reads TGTGCCAGCAGCTTCCTAGCGGGAGATGAGCAGTTCTTC.

The V gene is TRBV27, the J gene TRBJ1-6, with 9 bases lining up with TRBD1. The V gene end was trimmed by 5 bases and the J gene end by 10 bases; junction bases not matched to a gene: 9. The CDR3 covers 15 residues. Germline loops: CDR1 MNHEY, CDR2 SMNVEV (reference sequence). CDR3 loop: CASSRGTGSRSPLHF. CDR3 nucleotides: TGTGCCAGCAGTAGGGGGACAGGGTCTAGATCACCCCTCCACTTT.